The 14 T cell receptor beta chains below come from one sample, sequenced in a study of control samples from healthy donors and cancer patients. Assay: immunoSEQ multiplex PCR; the TCRdb copy retains only in-frame clones and omits some. The sample has 170,000 or so clones; more than 90% are singletons. The specimen sequenced was blood. All receptors derive from a man younger than 45 in good health.

The chain uses TRBV28 and TRBJ2-6; 8 bases are a match to TRBD1. The germline V gene has CDR1 MDHEN and CDR2 SYDVKM. CDR3 size: 15 residues. The J segment lost 2 bases and the V segment lost 3 bases, leaving 0 bases of the junction unmatched. The DNA for the CDR3 is TGTGCCAGCAGTTTCAGGGGGCCTGGGGCCAACGTCCTGACTTTC. It encodes CASSFRGPGANVLTF.

The chain joins TRBV5-1 to TRBJ2-5, with no clear D. CDR3 length: 14 amino acids. Germline V lookup: CDR1 SGHRS, CDR2 YFSETQ. The V gene lost 5 bases and the J gene lost 4 bases, with 15 bases spanning the gap. The CDR3 sequence: CASSPTRPPETQYF. CDR3 nucleotides: TGCGCCAGCAGTCCAACACGGCCGCCAGAGACCCAGTACTTC. Variable domain in full (rest from reference TRBV5-1 and TRBJ2-5): KAGVTQTPRYLIKTRGQQVTLSCSPISGHRSVSWYQQTPGQGLQFLFEYFSETQRNKGNFPGRFSGRQFSNSRSEMNVSTLELGDSALYLCASSPTRPPETQYFGPGTRLLVL.

The CDR3 sequence is CASSLAGLTSGNTIYF. The CDR3 DNA sequence: TGCGCCAGCAGCTTGGCTGGTCTCACCTCTGGAAACACCATATATTTT. The chain uses TRBV5-1 and TRBJ1-3; D gene uncertain. CDR1 and CDR2 from the germline V gene are SGHRS and YFSETQ. V gave up 0 bases and J gave up 0 bases, with 10 bases separating them. The CDR3 consists of 16 residues.

The chain has TRBV6-5 and TRBJ1-6, with 8 bases fitting TRBD1. The CDR3 is made up of 16 amino acids. Germline V CDR1 and CDR2: MNHEY, SVGAGI. V shed 4 bases, J shed 5 bases, and the junction held 7 bases outside the gene matches. The DNA of the CDR3 is TGTGCCAGCAGTTTCAAAGGACAGGGCGATAATTCACCCCTCCACTTT. Translating it yields CASSFKGQGDNSPLHF.

On this clone: In the same sample, other DNA sequences code for this CDR3. This chain links TRBV27 with TRBJ2-7, with D unclear. CDR1 is MNHEY and CDR2 is SMNVEV in the germline V gene (reference sequence). The CDR3 is 11 residues long. V was trimmed by 4 bases and J by 3 bases, leaving 4 bases between them. Here the CDR3 DNA reads TGTGCCAGCAGTTCCAGCTACGAGCAGTACTTC. It specifies CASSSSYEQYF.

The V and J genes are TRBV3-1 (or the pseudogene TRBV3-2) and TRBJ2-7, with 7 bases aligning to TRBD2. The CDR3 runs 16 residues. The V gene end was trimmed by 3 bases and the J gene end by 1 base; junction bases not matched to a gene: 9. Germline assignment: CDR1 LGHDT and CDR2 YNNKEL (reference sequence). The CDR3 DNA is TGTGCCAGCAGCCAGACCTTAAGGCGGGAGTCCTACGAGCAGTACTTC. Residues: CASSQTLRRESYEQYF.

This chain links TRBV28 with TRBJ2-7, with unresolved D. The CDR3 runs 15 residues. Germline V gene lookup returns CDR1 MDHEN and CDR2 SYDVKM. The ends were cut back, 5 bases at V and 1 base at J, with 15 bases in the middle. CDR3 DNA sequence: TGTGCCAGCAGTCCCCGTGGTATAACTTCCTACGAGCAGTACTTC. This encodes CASSPRGITSYEQYF.

This chain uses TRBV7-2 with TRBJ2-2; D uncertain. The germline V gene encodes CDR1 SGHTA and CDR2 FQGNSA. CDR3 length: 14 amino acids. V lost 1 base, J lost 6 bases, and 9 bases lay in between. The CDR3 here is CASSLDSVAGELFF. The CDR3 DNA reads as TGTGCCAGCAGCTTAGACAGTGTCGCCGGGGAGCTGTTTTTT. The full variable domain, its missing parts supplied by reference TRBV7-2 and TRBJ2-2, is GAGVSQSPSNKVTEKGKDVELRCDPISGHTALYWYRQSLGQGLEFLIYFQGNSAPDKSGLPSDRFSAERTGGSVSTLTIQRTQQEDSAVYLCASSLDSVAGELFFGEGSRLTVL.

This clone was observed once. The chain has TRBV6-1 and TRBJ2-3, with D maybe TRBD2 (5 bases). Between the trimmed V and J ends, which lost 0 bases and 0 bases, there was a span of 7 bases. The CDR3 is 15 amino acids. From germline, CDR1 is MNHNS and CDR2 SASEGT. The CDR3 is CASSEALASTDTQYF. For the CDR3, the DNA is TGTGCCAGCAGTGAAGCCCTAGCAAGCACAGATACGCAGTATTTT.

V and J are TRBV6-1 and TRBJ1-5; TRBD1 might be the D (5 bases). There are 15 residues in the CDR3. Per the germline V gene, CDR1 is MNHNS and CDR2 is SASEGT. The V end was cut by 1 base, the J end by 4 bases, with 11 bases between. CDR3: CASSEVGAWNQPQHF. CDR3 nucleotides: TGTGCCAGCAGTGAAGTAGGGGCTTGGAATCAGCCCCAGCATTTT.

The V gene is TRBV7-3, the J gene TRBJ2-3, with 9 bases matching TRBD1. The CDR3 consists of 15 residues. CDR1 and CDR2 from the germline V gene are SGHTA and FQGTGA. The V and J ends lost 6 bases and 6 bases, in that order; junction bases with no gene match: 10. Written as DNA, the CDR3 is TGTGCCAGCAGTCTTACAGGGGGCATACGGGATACGCAGTATTTT. Translating it yields CASSLTGGIRDTQYF.

V usage is TRBV6-5 and J usage is TRBJ1-5; 10 bases are a match to TRBD1. Unmatched junction bases numbered 6, after V lost 6 bases and J lost 4 bases. CDR1 MNHEY and CDR2 SVGAGI come from the germline V gene. The length of the CDR3 is 15 residues. CDR3 sequence reads: CASSQGTGENQPQHF. In DNA, the CDR3 is TGTGCCAGCAGCCAAGGGACAGGGGAAAATCAGCCCCAGCATTTT.

Concerning this clone itself: Within the sample, other DNA sequences also encode this same CDR3. This sequence joins TRBV4-2 and TRBJ2-7, with 8 bases aligning to TRBD2. This CDR3 contains 15 residues. Germline V gene lookup returns CDR1 LGHNA and CDR2 YNFKEQ. After removal of 3 bases from V and 4 bases from J, the junction contained 8 bases not matched to a gene. The CDR3 DNA is TGTGCCAGCAGCCAGGGCTTGGCGGGGGGATACGAGCAGTACTTC. This gives the protein CASSQGLAGGYEQYF.

The chain joins TRBV7-6 to TRBJ2-1; D gene uncertain. Looked up from germline, CDR1 is SGHVS and CDR2 is FNYEAQ. Trimming left V 1 base short and J 0 bases short, with 4 bases between. This CDR3 is built from 14 residues. The CDR3 coding sequence is TGTGCCAGCAGCTTAGGAAGCTCCTACAATGAGCAGTTCTTC. It encodes CASSLGSSYNEQFF.